This section outlines one T cell receptor beta chain sequence together with its context. The source of the sample is a study of blood T cells in healthy people across ages. Germline CDR1 MGHDK, CDR2 SYGVNS. CDR3 length: 14 amino acids. Germline trimming cut 10 bases from V and 3 bases from J; bases unmatched to any gene: 10. Primed by a sample-barcoded 5' primer and a J-beta primer mix, a second PCR proceeded for 7 to 11 cycles. From each sample, at least 2.5 million paired-end reads containing CDR3 were obtained. A single record per CDR3 protein comes from TCRdb applying MiXCR to the 5' RACE reads. The sample lists approximately 800,000 distinct CDR3 sequences, about 55% occurring once. Each sample yielded at least 5 micrograms of PBMC total RNA.

This receptor was taken from a man of 80 years or more in good health. The genes are TRBV25-1 and TRBJ2-7, with 9 bases fitting TRBD1. The specimen was blood. The CDR3 loop reads CAIKYRDRVYEQYF. For the CDR3, the DNA is TGTGCCATAAAGTATAGGGACAGGGTCTACGAGCAGTACTTC.